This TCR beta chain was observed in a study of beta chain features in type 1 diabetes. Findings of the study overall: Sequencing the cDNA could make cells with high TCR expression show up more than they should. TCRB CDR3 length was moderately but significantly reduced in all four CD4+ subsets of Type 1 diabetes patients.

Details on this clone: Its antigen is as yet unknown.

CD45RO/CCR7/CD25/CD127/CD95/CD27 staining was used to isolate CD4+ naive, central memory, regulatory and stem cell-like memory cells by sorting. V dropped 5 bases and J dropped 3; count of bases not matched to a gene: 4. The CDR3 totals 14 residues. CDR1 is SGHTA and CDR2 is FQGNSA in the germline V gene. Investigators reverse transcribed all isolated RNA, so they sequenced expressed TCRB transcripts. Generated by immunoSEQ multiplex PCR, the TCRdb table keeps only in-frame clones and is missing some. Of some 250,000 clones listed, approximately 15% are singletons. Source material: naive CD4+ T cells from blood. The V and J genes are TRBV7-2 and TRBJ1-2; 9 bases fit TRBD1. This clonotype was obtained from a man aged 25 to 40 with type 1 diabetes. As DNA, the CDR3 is TGTGCCAGCAGCCCCCGGACAGGGGACTATGGCTACACCTTC. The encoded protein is CASSPRTGDYGYTF.